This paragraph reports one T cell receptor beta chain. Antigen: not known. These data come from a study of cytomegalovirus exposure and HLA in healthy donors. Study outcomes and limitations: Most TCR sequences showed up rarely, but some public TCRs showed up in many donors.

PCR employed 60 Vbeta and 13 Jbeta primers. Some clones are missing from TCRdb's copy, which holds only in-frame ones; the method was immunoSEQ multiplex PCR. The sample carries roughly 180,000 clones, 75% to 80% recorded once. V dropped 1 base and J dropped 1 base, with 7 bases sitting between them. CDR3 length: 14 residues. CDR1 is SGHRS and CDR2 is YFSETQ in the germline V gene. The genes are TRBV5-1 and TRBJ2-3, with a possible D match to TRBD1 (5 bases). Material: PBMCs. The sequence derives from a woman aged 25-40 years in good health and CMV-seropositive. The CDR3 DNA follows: TGCGCCAGCAGCTTGCAGGGTCGCACAGATACGCAGTATTTT. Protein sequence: CASSLQGRTDTQYF.